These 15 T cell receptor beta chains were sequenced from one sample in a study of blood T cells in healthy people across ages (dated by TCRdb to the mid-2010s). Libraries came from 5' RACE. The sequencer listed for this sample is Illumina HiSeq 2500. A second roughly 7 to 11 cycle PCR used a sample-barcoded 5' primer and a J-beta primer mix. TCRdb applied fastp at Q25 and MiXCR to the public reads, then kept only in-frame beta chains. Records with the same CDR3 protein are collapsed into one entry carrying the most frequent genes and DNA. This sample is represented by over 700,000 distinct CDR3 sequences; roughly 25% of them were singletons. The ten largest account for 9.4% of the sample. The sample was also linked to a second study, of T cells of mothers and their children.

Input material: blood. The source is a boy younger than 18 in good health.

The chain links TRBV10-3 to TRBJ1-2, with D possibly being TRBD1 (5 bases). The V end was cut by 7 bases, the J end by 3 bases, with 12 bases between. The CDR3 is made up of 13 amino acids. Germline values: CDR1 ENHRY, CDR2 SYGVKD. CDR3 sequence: CAITQGDDYGYTF. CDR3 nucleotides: TGTGCCATCACCCAGGGAGATGACTATGGCTACACCTTC.

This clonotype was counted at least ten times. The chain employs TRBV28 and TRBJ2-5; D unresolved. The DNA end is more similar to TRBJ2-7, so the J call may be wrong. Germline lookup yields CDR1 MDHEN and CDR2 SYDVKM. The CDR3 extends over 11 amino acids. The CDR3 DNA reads TGTGCCAGCAGTTCAAGGTACGAGCAGTACTTC. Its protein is CASSSRYEQYF.

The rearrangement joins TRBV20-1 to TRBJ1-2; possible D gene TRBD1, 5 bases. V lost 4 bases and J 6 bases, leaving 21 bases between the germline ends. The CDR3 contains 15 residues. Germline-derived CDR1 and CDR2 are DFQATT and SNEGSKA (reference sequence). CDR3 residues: CSAISARVSKHGYTF. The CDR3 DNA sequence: TGCAGTGCTATCAGCGCCAGGGTATCAAAACATGGCTACACCTTC.

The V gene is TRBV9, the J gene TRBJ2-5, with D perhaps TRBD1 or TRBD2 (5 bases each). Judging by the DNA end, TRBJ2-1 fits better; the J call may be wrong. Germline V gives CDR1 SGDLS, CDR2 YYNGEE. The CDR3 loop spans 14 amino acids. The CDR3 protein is CASSAGPEPNEQFF. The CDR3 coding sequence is TGTGCCAGCAGCGCGGGACCAGAGCCCAATGAGCAGTTCTTC.

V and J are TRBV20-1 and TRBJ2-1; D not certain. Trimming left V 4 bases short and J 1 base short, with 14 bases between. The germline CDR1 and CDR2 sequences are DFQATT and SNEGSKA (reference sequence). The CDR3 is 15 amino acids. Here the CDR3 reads CSATDAESSYNEQFF. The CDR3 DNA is TGCAGTGCTACCGATGCGGAATCGTCCTACAATGAGCAGTTCTTC.

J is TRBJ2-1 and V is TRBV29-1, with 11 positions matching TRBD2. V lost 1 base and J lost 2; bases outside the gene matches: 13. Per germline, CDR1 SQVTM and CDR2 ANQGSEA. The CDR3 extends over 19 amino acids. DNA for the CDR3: TGCAGCGTTGAAGCTCGACTCAAACATAGCGGGGGGGCCTACAATGAGCAGTTCTTC. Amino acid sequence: CSVEARLKHSGGAYNEQFF.

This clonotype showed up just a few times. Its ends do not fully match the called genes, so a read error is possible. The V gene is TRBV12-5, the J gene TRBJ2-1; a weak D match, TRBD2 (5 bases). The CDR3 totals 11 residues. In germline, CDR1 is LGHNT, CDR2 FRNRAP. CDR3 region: CASGLGTAEYF. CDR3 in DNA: TGTGCTAGTGGTTTGGGCACAGCGGAGTACTTC. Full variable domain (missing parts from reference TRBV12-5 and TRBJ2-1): DARVTQTPRHKVTEMGQEVTMRCQPILGHNTVFWYRQTMMQGLELLAYFRNRAPLDDSGMPKDRFSAEMPDATLATLKIQPSEPRDSAVYFCASGLGTAEYFGPGTRLTVL.

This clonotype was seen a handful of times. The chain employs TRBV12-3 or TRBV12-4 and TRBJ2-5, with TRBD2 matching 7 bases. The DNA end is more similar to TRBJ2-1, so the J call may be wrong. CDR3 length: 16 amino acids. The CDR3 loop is CASSSHPLSGYNEQFF. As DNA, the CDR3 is TGTGCCAGCAGTTCTCACCCCCTTAGCGGGTACAATGAGCAGTTCTTC.

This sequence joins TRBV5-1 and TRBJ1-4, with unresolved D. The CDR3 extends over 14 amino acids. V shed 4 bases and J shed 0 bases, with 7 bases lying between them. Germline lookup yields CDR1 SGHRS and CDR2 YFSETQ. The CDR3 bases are TGCGCCAGCAGCCAGACTTCAACTAATGAAAAACTGTTTTTT. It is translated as CASSQTSTNEKLFF. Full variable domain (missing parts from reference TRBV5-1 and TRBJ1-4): KAGVTQTPRYLIKTRGQQVTLSCSPISGHRSVSWYQQTPGQGLQFLFEYFSETQRNKGNFPGRFSGRQFSNSRSEMNVSTLELGDSALYLCASSQTSTNEKLFFGSGTQLSVL.

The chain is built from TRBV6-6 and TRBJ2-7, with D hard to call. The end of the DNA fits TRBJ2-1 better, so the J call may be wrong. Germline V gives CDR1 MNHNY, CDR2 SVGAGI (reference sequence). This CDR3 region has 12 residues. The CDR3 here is CASSYSSEKQFF. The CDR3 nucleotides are TGTGCCAGCAGTTACTCGTCGGAAAAGCAGTTCTTC.

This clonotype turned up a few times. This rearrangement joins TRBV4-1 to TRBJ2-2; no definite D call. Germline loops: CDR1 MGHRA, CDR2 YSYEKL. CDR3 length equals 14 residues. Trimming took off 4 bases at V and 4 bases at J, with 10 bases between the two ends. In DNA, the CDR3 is TGCGCCAGCAGCCCGCAATCAATCACCGGGGAGCTGTTTTTT. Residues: CASSPQSITGELFF.

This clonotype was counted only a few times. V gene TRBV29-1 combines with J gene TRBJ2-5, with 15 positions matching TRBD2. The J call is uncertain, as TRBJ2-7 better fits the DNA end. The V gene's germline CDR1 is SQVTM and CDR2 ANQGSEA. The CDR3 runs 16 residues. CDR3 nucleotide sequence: TGCAGCGTTGAAGAGACAGGGGGACTAGCGGGAGGCGAGCAGTACTTC. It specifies CSVEETGGLAGGEQYF.

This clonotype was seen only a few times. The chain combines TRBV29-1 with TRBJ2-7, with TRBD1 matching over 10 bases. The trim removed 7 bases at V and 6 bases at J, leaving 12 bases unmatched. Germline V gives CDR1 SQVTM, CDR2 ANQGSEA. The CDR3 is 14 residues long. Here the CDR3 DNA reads TGCAGCGGCCGAACTGGGACAGGGGTTGGCGAGCAGTACTTC. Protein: CSGRTGTGVGEQYF.

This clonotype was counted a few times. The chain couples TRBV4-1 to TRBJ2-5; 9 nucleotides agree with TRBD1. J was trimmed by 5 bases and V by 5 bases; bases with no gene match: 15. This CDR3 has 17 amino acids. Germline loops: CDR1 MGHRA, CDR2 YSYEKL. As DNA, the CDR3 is TGCGCCAGCAGCTACGACCGTAGGGGGACAGGGTATGAGACCCAGTACTTC. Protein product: CASSYDRRGTGYETQYF.

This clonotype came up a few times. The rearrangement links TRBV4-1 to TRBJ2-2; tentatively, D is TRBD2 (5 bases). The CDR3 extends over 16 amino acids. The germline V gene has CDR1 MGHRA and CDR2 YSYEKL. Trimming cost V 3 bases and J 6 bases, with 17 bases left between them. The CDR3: CASSQSYGEKAGELFF. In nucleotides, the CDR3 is TGCGCCAGCAGCCAGTCATACGGGGAGAAGGCCGGGGAGCTGTTTTTT.